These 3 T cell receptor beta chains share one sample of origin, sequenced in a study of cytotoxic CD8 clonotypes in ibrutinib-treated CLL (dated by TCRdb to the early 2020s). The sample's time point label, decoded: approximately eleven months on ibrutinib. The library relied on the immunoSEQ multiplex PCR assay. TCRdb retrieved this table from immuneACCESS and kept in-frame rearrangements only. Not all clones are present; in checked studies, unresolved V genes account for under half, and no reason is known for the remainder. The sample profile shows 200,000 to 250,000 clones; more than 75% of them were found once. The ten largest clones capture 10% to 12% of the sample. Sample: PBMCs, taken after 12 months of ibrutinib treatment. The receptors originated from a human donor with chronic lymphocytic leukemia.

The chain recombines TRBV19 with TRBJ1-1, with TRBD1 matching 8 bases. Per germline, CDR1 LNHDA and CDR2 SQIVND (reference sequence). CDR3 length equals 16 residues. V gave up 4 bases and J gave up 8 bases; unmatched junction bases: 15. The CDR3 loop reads CASSRRQGKAGGEAFF. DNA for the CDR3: TGTGCCAGTAGTAGAAGACAGGGGAAGGCTGGGGGGGAAGCTTTCTTT.

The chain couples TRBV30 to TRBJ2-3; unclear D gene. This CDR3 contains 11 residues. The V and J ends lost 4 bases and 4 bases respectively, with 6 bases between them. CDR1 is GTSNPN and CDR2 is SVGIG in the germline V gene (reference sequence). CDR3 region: CAWKRSDTQYF. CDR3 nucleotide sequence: TGTGCCTGGAAACGGTCAGATACGCAGTATTTT.

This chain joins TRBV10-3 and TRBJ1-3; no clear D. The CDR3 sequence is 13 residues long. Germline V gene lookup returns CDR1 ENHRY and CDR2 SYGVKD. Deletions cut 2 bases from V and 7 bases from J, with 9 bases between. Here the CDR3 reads CAISEDPGNTIYF. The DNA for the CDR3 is TGTGCCATCAGTGAGGACCCCGGCAACACCATATATTTT.